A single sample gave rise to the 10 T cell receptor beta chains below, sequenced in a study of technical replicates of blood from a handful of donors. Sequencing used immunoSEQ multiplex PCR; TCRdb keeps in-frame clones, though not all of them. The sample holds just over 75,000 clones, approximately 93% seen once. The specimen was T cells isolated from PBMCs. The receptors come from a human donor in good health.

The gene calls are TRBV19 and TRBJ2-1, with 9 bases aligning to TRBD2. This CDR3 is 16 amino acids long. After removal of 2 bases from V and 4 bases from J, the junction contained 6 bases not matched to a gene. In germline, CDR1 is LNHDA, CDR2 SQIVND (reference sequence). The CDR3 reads CASSIYGLASYNEQFF. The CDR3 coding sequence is TGTGCCAGTAGTATATATGGACTAGCGTCATACAATGAGCAGTTCTTC.

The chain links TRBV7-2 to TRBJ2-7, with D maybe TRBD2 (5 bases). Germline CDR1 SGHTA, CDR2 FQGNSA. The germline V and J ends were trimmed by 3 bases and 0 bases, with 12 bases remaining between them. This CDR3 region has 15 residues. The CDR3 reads CASSFGGGHSYEQYF. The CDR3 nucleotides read TGTGCCAGCAGCTTCGGCGGAGGCCACTCCTACGAGCAGTACTTC.

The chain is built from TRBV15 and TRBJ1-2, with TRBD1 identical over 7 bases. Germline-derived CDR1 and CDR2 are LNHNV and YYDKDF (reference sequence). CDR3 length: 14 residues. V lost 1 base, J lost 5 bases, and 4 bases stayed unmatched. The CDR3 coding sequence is TGTGCCACCAGCAGAGCTGGGACAGCTTATGGCTACACCTTC. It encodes CATSRAGTAYGYTF.

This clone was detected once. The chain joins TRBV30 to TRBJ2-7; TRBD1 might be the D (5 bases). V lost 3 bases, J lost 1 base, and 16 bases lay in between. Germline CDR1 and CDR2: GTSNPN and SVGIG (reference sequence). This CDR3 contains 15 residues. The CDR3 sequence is CAWSLETVPSYEQYF. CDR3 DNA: TGTGCCTGGAGCCTAGAGACAGTTCCATCCTACGAGCAGTACTTC. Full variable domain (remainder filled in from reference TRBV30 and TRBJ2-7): SQTIHQWPATLVQPVGSPLSLECTVEGTSNPNLYWYRQAAGRGLQLLFYSVGIGQISSEVPQNLSASRPQDRQFILSSKKLLLSDSGFYLCAWSLETVPSYEQYFGPGTRLTVT.

CDR3 coding DNA: TGTGCCAGCGGATACAGGGCTACCTACTATGGCTACACCTTC. It yields the protein CASGYRATYYGYTF. This chain joins TRBV7-2 and TRBJ1-2, with TRBD1 as a possible D gene (6 bases). This CDR3 comprises 14 residues. Germline loops: CDR1 SGHTA, CDR2 FQGNSA. V lost 8 bases and J 3 bases, leaving 16 bases between the germline ends.

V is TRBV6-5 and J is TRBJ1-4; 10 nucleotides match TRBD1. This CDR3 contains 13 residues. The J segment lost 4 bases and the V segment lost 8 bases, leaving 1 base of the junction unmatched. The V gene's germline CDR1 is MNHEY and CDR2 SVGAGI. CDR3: CASWDRGNEKLFF. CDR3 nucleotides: TGTGCCAGCTGGGACAGGGGTAATGAAAAACTGTTTTTT.

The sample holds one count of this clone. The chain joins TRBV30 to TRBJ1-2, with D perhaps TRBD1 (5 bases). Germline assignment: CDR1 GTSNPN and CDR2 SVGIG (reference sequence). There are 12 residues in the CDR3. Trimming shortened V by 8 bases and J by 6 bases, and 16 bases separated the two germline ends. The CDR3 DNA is TGTGCCGGGAACCCGCGGGGGGATGGCTACACCTTC. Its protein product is CAGNPRGDGYTF.

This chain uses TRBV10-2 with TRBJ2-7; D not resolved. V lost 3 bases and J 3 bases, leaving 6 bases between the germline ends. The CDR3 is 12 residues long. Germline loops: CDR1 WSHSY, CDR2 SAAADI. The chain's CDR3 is CASSEYSYEQYF. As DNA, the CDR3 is TGCGCCAGCAGTGAATACAGCTACGAGCAGTACTTC.

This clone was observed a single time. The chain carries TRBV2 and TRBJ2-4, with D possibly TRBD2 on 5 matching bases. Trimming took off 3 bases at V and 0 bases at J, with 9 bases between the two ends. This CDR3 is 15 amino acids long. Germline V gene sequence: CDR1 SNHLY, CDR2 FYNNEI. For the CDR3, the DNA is TGTGCCAGCAGTGAGGACTCGTTAGCCAAAAACATTCAGTACTTC. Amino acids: CASSEDSLAKNIQYF. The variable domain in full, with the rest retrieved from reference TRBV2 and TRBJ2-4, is EPEVTQTPSHQVTQMGQEVILRCVPISNHLYFYWYRQILGQKVEFLVSFYNNEISEKSEIFDDQFSVERPDGSNFTLKIRSTKLEDSAMYFCASSEDSLAKNIQYFGAGTRLSVL.

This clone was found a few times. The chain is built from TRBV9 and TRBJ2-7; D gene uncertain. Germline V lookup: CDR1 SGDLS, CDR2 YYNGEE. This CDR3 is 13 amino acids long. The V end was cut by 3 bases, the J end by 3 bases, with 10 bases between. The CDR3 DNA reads TGTGCCAGCAGCGGAGGTGGTGACTACGAGCAGTACTTC. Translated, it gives CASSGGGDYEQYF.